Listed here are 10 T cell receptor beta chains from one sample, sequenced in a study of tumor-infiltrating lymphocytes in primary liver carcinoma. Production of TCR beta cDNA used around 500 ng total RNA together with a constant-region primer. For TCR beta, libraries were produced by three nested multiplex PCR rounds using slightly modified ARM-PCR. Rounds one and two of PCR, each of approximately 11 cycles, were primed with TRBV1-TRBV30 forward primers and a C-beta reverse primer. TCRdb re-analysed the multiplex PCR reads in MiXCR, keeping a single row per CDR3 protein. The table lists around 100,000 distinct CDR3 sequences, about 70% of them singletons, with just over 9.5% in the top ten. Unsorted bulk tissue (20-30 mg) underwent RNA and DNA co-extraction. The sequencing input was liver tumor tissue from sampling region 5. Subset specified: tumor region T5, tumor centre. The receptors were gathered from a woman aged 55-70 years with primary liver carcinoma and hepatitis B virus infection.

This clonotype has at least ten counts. CDR3 loop: CSVSLAGEQYF. CDR3 DNA: TGCAGCGTTTCACTAGCGGGCGAGCAGTACTTC. The V call is TRBV29-1, the J call TRBJ2-7, with TRBD2 matching over 9 bases. V lost 5 bases and J lost 6; bases outside the gene matches: 2. This CDR3 comprises 11 residues. Germline CDR1 SQVTM, CDR2 ANQGSEA.

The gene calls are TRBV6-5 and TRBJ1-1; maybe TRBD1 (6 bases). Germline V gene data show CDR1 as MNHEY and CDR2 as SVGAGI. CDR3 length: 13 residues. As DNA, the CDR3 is TGTACTAGCAGCCGGGACATCAACACTGAAGCTTTCTTT. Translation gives CTSSRDINTEAFF.

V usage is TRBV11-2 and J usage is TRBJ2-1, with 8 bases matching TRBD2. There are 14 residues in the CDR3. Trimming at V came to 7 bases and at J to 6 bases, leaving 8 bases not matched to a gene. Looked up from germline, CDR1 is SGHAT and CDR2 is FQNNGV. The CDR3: CASNPSGSRNEQFF. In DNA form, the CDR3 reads TGTGCCAGCAACCCCAGCGGGAGCCGCAATGAGCAGTTCTTC.

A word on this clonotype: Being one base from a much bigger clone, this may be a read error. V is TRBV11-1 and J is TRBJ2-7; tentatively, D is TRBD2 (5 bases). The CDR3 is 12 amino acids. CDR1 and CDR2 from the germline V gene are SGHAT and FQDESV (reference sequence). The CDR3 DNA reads TGTGCCAGCAGCTTAGACGGGAAAGAGCACTACTTC. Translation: CASSLDGKEHYF.

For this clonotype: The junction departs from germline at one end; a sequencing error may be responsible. CDR3 loop: CVSSLDHRGCEQFF. CDR3 in DNA: TGTGTCAGCAGCTTAGATCACAGGGGGTGTGAGCAGTTCTTC. The gene calls are TRBV11-2 and TRBJ2-1, with TRBD1 matching over 8 bases. This CDR3 region has 14 residues. Germline loops: CDR1 SGHAT, CDR2 FQNNGV.

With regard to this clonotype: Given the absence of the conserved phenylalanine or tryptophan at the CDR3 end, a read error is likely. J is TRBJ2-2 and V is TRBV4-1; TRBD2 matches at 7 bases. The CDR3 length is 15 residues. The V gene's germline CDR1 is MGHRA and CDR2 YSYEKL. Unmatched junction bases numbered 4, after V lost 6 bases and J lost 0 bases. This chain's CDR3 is CASSFSGSNTGELFI. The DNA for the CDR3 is TGCGCCAGCAGTTTTAGCGGGTCGAACACCGGGGAGCTGTTTATT.

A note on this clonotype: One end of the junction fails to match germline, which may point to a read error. The CDR3: CACSLASGAGGCEQYF. The DNA for the CDR3 is TGTGCCTGCAGCCTAGCGTCGGGGGCAGGAGGCTGCGAGCAGTACTTC. The V call is TRBV11-2, the J call TRBJ2-7; D could derive from TRBD1 or TRBD2 (6 bases each). The CDR3 is 16 residues long. CDR1 is SGHAT and CDR2 is FQNNGV in the germline V gene.

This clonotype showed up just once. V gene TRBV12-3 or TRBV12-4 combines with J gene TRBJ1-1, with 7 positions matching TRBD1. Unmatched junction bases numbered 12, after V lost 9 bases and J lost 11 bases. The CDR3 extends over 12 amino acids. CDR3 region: CASRRGLRGAFF. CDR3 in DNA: TGTGCCAGTAGGCGGGGCCTCAGGGGGGCTTTCTTT.

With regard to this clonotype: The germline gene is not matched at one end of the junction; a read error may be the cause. CDR3 sequence reads: CISSQEGISDRYGYTF. CDR3 DNA sequence: TGTATCAGCAGCCAAGAGGGGATCTCTGATCGATATGGTTACACCTTC. This chain joins TRBV4-2 and TRBJ1-2; TRBD1 might be the D (5 bases). The CDR3 loop spans 16 amino acids. Germline V lookup: CDR1 LGHNA, CDR2 YNFKEQ.

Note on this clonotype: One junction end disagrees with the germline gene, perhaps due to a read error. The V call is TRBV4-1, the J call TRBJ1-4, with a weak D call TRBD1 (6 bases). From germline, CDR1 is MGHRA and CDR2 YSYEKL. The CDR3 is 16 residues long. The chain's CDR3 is CASSQGQGSLSEELFF. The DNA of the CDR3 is TGCGCCAGTAGCCAAGGGCAGGGGTCCTTAAGCGAAGAACTGTTTTTT.